These T cell receptor beta chains were read from a single sample in a study of T cell responses to AZD1222 COVID-19 vaccine. Assay: immunoSEQ multiplex PCR; the TCRdb copy retains only in-frame clones and omits some. The table lists about 83,000 clones, roughly 85% of them singletons, with about 3.4% in the top ten. This specimen was peripheral blood, taken 28 days after the second AZD1222 dose. The receptors originated from an adult who received the AZD1222 COVID-19 vaccine. CDR3s include the opening cysteine and the closing phenylalanine or tryptophan. The D gene is left open where the match is weak. Size is stated for part of the rows, as once, few or many counts, or as a class when the clone is expanded.

v_gene,abundance,j_gene,d_gene,CDR3aa,CDR3nt
TRBV6-1,once,TRBJ1-2,NA,CASSEARASSGYTF,TGTGCCAGCAGTGAAGCCCGGGCCAGCTCTGGCTACACCTTC
TRBV12-3/TRBV12-4,NA,TRBJ1-5,NA,CASSQDSNQPQHF,TGTGCCAGCAGTCAGGACAGCAATCAGCCCCAGCATTTT
TRBV9,NA,TRBJ1-5,NA,CASSARTDQPQHF,TGTGCCAGCAGCGCCAGGACTGATCAGCCCCAGCATTTT
TRBV3-1/TRBV3-2,NA,TRBJ1-4,NA,CASSQGSYNEKLFF,TGTGCCAGCAGCCAGGGCAGTTATAATGAAAAACTGTTTTTT
TRBV18,NA,TRBJ2-7,NA,CASSPSQGSYEQYF,TGTGCCAGCTCACCAAGTCAGGGTTCCTACGAGCAGTACTTC
TRBV5-1,NA,TRBJ2-7,NA,CASRLDAGQSYEQYF,TGCGCCAGCAGACTGGACGCAGGACAGTCCTACGAGCAGTACTTC
TRBV29-1,NA,TRBJ1-2,NA,CSVTMGGPAGYTF,TGCAGCGTCACAATGGGGGGGCCCGCGGGCTACACCTTC
TRBV7-7,NA,TRBJ2-5,TRBD2,CASSAGLAGTQETQYF,TGTGCCAGCAGCGCAGGACTAGCGGGGACCCAAGAGACCCAGTACTTC
TRBV9,NA,TRBJ1-4,TRBD1,CASSETGVNEKLFF,TGTGCCAGCAGCGAGACAGGGGTTAATGAAAAACTGTTTTTT
TRBV3-1/TRBV3-2,NA,TRBJ1-2,NA,CASSRGLVSYGYTF,TGTGCCAGCAGTCGCGGACTCGTCAGCTATGGCTACACCTTC
TRBV9,NA,TRBJ2-7,TRBD1,CASSVAGQGYEQYF,TGTGCCAGCAGCGTAGCCGGACAGGGCTACGAGCAGTACTTC
TRBV5-5,NA,TRBJ1-3,NA,CASSPDRTGRNTIYF,TGTGCCAGCAGCCCGGACCGCACCGGGAGAAACACCATATATTTT
TRBV7-9,NA,TRBJ1-1,NA,CASSLTGEWTEAFF,TGTGCCAGCAGCTTAACTGGGGAATGGACTGAAGCTTTCTTT
TRBV2,NA,TRBJ2-1,NA,CASSEVRRSYNEQFF,TGTGCCAGCAGTGAAGTTCGTCGCTCCTACAATGAGCAGTTCTTC
TRBV27,NA,TRBJ2-7,TRBD1,CASSFKGFGQGAYEQYF,TGTGCCAGCAGTTTTAAGGGTTTTGGACAGGGGGCTTACGAGCAGTACTTC
TRBV19,many,TRBJ2-2,NA,CASRDRTNTGELFF,TGTGCCAGTAGGGACAGAACGAACACCGGGGAGCTGTTTTTT
TRBV6-5,NA,TRBJ2-7,TRBD1,CASRDPGQGGYEQYF,TGTGCCAGCAGGGACCCGGGACAGGGGGGGTACGAGCAGTACTTC
TRBV3-1/TRBV3-2,NA,TRBJ1-1,NA,CASSTTAGGEAFF,TGTGCCAGCAGCACCACAGCTGGGGGTGAAGCTTTCTTT
TRBV18,NA,TRBJ2-2,NA,CASSPPPGPTGELFF,TGTGCCAGCTCACCACCGCCGGGCCCCACCGGGGAGCTGTTTTTT
TRBV19,NA,TRBJ1-5,NA,CASSIKPQPQHF,TGTGCCAGTAGTATAAAACCACAGCCCCAGCATTTT
TRBV25-1,NA,TRBJ1-1,NA,CASSVKQNTEAFF,TGTGCCAGCAGTGTAAAACAGAACACTGAAGCTTTCTTT
TRBV2,once,TRBJ1-1,TRBD1,CASSEKEFGRGRSAFF,TGTGCCAGCAGTGAAAAAGAGTTTGGCAGGGGGCGCTCAGCTTTCTTT
TRBV6-6,NA,TRBJ1-3,NA,CASSDSGNTIYF,TGTGCCAGCAGCGACTCTGGAAACACCATATATTTT
TRBV28,NA,TRBJ1-5,NA,CASSGDPLNQPQHF,TGTGCCAGCAGTGGGGACCCCTTAAATCAGCCCCAGCATTTT
TRBV29-1,NA,TRBJ1-2,NA,CSVERGEGYTF,TGCAGCGTTGAAAGGGGGGAAGGCTACACCTTC
TRBV19,NA,TRBJ2-5,NA,CASSTPGQGRGETQYF,TGTGCCAGTAGTACCCCGGGGCAGGGACGTGGAGAGACCCAGTACTTC
TRBV4-3,NA,TRBJ2-1,NA,CASSPQRFYNEQFF,TGCGCCAGCAGCCCTCAGCGGTTTTACAATGAGCAGTTCTTC
TRBV7-2,NA,TRBJ1-5,NA,CASSLQLNQPQHF,TGTGCCAGCAGCTTACAGCTTAATCAGCCCCAGCATTTT
TRBV28,NA,TRBJ2-7,NA,CASSLRGGEQYF,TGTGCCAGCAGTTTAAGGGGGGGCGAGCAGTACTTC
TRBV12-3/TRBV12-4,NA,TRBJ2-5,TRBD1,CASSRDSQETQYF,TGTGCCAGCAGTCGGGACAGCCAAGAGACCCAGTACTTC
TRBV24-1,NA,TRBJ2-2,NA,CATSDFRANTGELFF,TGTGCCACCAGTGATTTTAGGGCCAACACCGGGGAGCTGTTTTTT
TRBV27,NA,TRBJ1-4,TRBD1,CASSSDRVIEKLFF,TGTGCCAGCAGTTCCGACAGGGTAATTGAAAAACTGTTTTTT
TRBV2,NA,TRBJ1-6,NA,CASSALRNSPLHF,TGTGCCAGCAGTGCCCTCCGAAATTCACCCCTCCACTTT
TRBV7-3,NA,TRBJ2-3,TRBD2,CASSLTVSGGADTQYF,TGTGCCAGCAGCTTAACTGTTAGCGGGGGGGCAGATACGCAGTATTTT
TRBV27,NA,TRBJ2-1,NA,CASTPQEDNEQFF,TGTGCCAGCACCCCCCAAGAAGATAATGAGCAGTTCTTC
TRBV10-3,NA,TRBJ2-7,TRBD2,CATGEGPYEQYF,TGTGCCACGGGGGAGGGCCCCTACGAGCAGTACTTC
TRBV21-1,NA,TRBJ2-2,NA,CASSLRGRQPTGELFF,TGTGCCAGCAGCCTCCGGGGGCGTCAACCCACCGGGGAGCTGTTTTTT
TRBV5-1,NA,TRBJ2-1,NA,CASSLIRGATNEQFF,TGCGCCAGCAGCTTGATCCGGGGCGCCACAAATGAGCAGTTCTTC
TRBV30,NA,TRBJ1-4,NA,CAWSVGIGGQEKLFF,TGTGCCTGGAGTGTCGGGATTGGGGGGCAGGAAAAACTGTTTTTT
TRBV27,once,TRBJ2-2,TRBD2,CASRPWTSGGNTGELFF,TGTGCCAGCAGACCGTGGACTAGCGGGGGGAACACCGGGGAGCTGTTTTTT
TRBV6-5,NA,TRBJ1-5,NA,CASGHEGSNQPQHF,TGTGCCAGCGGTCATGAGGGTAGCAATCAGCCCCAGCATTTT